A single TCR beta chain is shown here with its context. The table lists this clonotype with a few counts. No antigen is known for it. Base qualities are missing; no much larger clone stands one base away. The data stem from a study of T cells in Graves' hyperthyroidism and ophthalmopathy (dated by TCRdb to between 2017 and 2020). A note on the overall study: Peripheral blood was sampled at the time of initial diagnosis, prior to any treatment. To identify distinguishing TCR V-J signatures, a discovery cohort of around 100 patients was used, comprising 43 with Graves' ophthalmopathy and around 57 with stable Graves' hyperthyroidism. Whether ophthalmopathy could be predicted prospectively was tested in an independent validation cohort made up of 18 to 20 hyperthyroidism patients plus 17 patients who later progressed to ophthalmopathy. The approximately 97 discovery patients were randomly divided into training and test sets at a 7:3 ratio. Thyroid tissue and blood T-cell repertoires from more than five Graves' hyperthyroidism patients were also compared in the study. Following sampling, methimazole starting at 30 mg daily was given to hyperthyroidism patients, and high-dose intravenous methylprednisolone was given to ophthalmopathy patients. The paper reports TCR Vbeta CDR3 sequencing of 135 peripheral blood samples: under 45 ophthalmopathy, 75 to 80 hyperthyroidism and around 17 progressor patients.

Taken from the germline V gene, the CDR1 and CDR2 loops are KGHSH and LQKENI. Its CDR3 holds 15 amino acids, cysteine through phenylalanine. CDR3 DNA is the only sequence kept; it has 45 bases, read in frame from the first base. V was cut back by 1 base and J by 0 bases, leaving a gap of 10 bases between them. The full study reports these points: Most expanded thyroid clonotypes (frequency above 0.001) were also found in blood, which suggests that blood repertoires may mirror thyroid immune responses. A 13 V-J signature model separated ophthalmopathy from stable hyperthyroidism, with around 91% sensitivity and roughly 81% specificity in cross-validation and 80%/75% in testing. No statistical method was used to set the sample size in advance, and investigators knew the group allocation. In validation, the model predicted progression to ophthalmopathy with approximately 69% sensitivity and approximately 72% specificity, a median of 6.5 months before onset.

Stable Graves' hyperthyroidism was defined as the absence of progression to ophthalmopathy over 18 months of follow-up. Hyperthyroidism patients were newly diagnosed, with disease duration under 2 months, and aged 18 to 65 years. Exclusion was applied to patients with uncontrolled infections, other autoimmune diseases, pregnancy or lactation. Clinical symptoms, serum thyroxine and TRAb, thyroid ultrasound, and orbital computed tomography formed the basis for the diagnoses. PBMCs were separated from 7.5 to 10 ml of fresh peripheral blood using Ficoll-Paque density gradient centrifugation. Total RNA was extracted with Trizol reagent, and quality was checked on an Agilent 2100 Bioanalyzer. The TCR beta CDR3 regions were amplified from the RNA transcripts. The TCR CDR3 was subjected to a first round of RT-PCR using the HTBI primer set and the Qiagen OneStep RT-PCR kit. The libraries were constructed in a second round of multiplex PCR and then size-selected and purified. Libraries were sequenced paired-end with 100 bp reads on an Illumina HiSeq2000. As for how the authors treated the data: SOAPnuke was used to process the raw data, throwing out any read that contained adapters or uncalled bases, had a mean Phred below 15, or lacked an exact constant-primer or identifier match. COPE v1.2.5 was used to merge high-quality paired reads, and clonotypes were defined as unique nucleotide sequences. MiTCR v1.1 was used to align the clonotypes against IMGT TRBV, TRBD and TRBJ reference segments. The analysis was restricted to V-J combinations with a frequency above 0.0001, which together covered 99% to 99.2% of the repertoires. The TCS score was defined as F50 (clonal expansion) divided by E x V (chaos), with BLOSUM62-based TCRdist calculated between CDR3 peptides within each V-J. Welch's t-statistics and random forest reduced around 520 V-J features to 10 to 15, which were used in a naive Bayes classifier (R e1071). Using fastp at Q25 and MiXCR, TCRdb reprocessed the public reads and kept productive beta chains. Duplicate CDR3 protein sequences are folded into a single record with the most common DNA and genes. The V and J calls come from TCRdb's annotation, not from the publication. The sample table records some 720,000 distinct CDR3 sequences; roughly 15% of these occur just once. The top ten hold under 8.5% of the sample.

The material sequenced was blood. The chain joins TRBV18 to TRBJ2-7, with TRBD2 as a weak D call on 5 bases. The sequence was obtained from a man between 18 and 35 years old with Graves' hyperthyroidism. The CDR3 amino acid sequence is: CASSPQGALSYEQYF. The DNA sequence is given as TGTGCCAGCTCACCACAGGGAGCCCTCTCCTACGAGCAGTACTTC.